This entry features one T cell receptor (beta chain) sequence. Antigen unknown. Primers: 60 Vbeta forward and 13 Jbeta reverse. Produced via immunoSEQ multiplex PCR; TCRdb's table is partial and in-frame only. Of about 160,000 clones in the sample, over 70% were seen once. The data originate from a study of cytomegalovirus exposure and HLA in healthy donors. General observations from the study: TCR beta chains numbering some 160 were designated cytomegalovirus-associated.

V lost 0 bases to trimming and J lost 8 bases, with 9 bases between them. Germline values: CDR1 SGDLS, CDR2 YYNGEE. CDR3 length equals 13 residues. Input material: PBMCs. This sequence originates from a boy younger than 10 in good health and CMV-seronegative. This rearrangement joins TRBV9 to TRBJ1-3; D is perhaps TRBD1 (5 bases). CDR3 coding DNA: TGTGCCAGCAGCGTAGGGCCGGGGGACACCATATATTTT. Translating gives CASSVGPGDTIYF.